This T cell receptor (beta chain) emerged from a study of T cell repertoires in cytomegalovirus infection. This CDR3 has 15 amino acids. Germline V gene sequence: CDR1 SGHVS, CDR2 FNYEAQ. Between the trimmed V and J ends, which lost 4 bases and 6 bases, there was a span of 16 bases. A remark on this clonotype: Its antigen is not identified.

MiXCR was run by TCRdb on the reads, yielding one entry per CDR3 protein. The sample has about 69,000 distinct CDR3 sequences, around 28% seen once. Study-level findings and limits: HLA-C-restricted CMV clonotypes gave the most frequent clonotype in two of eight donors.

This sequence originates from a human donor in good health (CMV status not recorded). Some clones in this sample may be carry-over from other donors' samples. The chain joins TRBV7-6 to TRBJ2-1; perhaps TRBD2 as D (5 bases). The sequences come from CD8+ T cells from cultured PBMCs, collected from culture after CMV antigen stimulation. CDR3 DNA sequence: TGTGCCAGCAGCTACCGGACCCTTGGGAGCAATGAGCAGTTCTTC. This translates into CASSYRTLGSNEQFF.